These 4 T cell receptor beta chains came from one sample sequenced in a study of T-cell reconstitution after alpha-beta-depleted transplantation in children. Construction of the TCRbeta library involved unique molecular identifiers. TCRdb used MiXCR to reprocess the PCR reads, holding one entry per CDR3 protein. The profile shows about 16,000 distinct CDR3 sequences, about 5% of them singletons. Sequencing used PBMCs, obtained before TCRalphabeta/CD19-depleted stem cell transplant. The receptor set was obtained from a boy between 10 and 17 years old with acute lymphoblastic leukemia, due to receive a stem cell transplant.

This clonotype has a handful of counts. CDR3 nucleotide sequence: TGTGCCAGCAGTTTATTGCGGGCGTATGGCTACACCTTC. Amino acid sequence: CASSLLRAYGYTF. The V and J genes are TRBV28 and TRBJ1-2; the D is unclear. The CDR3 is 13 amino acids. V gave up 1 base and J gave up 5 bases, with 8 bases separating them. Germline V gene data show CDR1 as MDHEN and CDR2 as SYDVKM.

This clonotype is categorized as medium-sized. The V gene is TRBV11-1, the J gene TRBJ2-7; D not resolved. The V end was cut by 3 bases, the J end by 2 bases, with 8 bases between. From germline, CDR1 is SGHAT and CDR2 FQDESV (reference sequence). There are 13 residues in the CDR3. CDR3 nucleotides: TGTGCCAGCAGCTTTCGGCTAACCTACGAGCAGTACTTC. It codes for CASSFRLTYEQYF.

This clonotype ranks as medium-sized (0.01 to 0.1%). V and J are TRBV7-6 and TRBJ2-7; possible D gene TRBD2, 6 bases. In germline, CDR1 is SGHVS, CDR2 FNYEAQ. The CDR3 has 16 amino acids. Trimming stripped 0 bases from V and 0 bases from J, with 12 bases between. CDR3 coding DNA: TGTGCCAGCAGCTTAGCGGAGGGGACGGACTCCTACGAGCAGTACTTC. Protein: CASSLAEGTDSYEQYF. Using reference TRBV7-6 and TRBJ2-7 for the parts outside the CDR3, the full variable domain is GAGVSQSPRYKVTKRGQDVALRCDPISGHVSLYWYRQALGQGPEFLTYFNYEAQQDKSGLPNDRFSAERPEGSISTLTIQRTEQRDSAMYRCASSLAEGTDSYEQYFGPGTRLTVT.

There are many counts of this clonotype. The CDR3 loop reads CASSPRTGAVQPQHF. The CDR3 coding sequence is TGTGCCAGCAGTCCGCGGACAGGGGCGGTGCAGCCCCAGCATTTT. V usage is TRBV27 and J usage is TRBJ1-5; 9 positions agree with TRBD1. J gave up 7 bases and V 5 bases, and 9 bases lay outside the gene matches. The CDR3 loop spans 15 amino acids. Germline CDR1 reads MNHEY; CDR2 reads SMNVEV (reference sequence).